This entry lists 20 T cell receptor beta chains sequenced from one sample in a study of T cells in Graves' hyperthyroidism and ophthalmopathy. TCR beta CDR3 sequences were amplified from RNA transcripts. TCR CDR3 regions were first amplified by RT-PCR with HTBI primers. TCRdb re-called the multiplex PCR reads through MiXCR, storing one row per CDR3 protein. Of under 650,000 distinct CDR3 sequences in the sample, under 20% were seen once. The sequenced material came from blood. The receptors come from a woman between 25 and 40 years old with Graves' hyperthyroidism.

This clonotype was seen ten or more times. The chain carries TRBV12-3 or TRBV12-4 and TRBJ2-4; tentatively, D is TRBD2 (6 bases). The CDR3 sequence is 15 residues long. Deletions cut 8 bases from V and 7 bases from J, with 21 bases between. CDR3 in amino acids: CASRRTGDEGNIQYF. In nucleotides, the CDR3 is TGTGCCAGCCGCCGTACGGGGGACGAGGGGAACATTCAGTACTTC.

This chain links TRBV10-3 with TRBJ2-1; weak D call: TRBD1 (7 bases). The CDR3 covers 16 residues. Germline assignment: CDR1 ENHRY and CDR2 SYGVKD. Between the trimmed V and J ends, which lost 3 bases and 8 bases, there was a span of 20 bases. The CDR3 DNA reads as TGTGCCATCAGTGACCCGGGACAGCCGCGGGGTCATGAGCAGTTCTTC. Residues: CAISDPGQPRGHEQFF.

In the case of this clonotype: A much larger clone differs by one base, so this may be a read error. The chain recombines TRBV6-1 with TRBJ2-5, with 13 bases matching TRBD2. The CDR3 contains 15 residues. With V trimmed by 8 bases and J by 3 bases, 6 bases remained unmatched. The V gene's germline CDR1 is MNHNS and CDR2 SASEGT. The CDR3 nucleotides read TGTGCCAGCGGAACCGGGACTAGCGGGGAAGAGACCCAGTACTTC. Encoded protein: CASGTGTSGEETQYF.

The CDR3 loop reads CSARDPKIGNQPQHF. The CDR3, as DNA: TGCAGTGCAAGGGACCCTAAAATAGGCAATCAGCCCCAGCATTTT. This chain links TRBV20-1 with TRBJ1-5; tentatively, D is TRBD1 (5 bases). The germline V gene has CDR1 DFQATT and CDR2 SNEGSKA (reference sequence). Trimming removed 6 bases from V and 2 bases from J, with 17 bases in between. The CDR3 runs to 15 residues.

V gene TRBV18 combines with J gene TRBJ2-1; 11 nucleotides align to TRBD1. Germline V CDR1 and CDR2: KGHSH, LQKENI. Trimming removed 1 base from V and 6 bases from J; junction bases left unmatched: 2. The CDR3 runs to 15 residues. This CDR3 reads CASSPLGTGGNEQFF. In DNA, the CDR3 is TGTGCCAGCTCACCACTTGGGACAGGGGGCAATGAGCAGTTCTTC.

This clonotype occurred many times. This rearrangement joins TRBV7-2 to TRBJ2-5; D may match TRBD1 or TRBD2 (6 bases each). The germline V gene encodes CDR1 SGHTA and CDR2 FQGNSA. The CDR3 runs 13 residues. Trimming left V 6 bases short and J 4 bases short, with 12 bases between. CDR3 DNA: TGTGCCAGCAGTCAACGGGGGCGAGAGACCCAGTACTTC. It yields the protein CASSQRGRETQYF.

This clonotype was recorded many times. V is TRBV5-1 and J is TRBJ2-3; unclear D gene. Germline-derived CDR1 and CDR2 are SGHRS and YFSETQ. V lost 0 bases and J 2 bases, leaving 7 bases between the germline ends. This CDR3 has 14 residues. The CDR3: CASSLAQNTDTQYF. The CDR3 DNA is TGCGCCAGCAGCTTGGCACAGAACACAGATACGCAGTATTTT.

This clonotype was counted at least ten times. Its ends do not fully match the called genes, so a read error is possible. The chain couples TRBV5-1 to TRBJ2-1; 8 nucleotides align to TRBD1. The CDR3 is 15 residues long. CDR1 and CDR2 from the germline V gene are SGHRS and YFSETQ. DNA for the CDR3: TGTGCCAGCAGCTTAGGACAGGGAGCCTACAATGAGCAGTTCTTC. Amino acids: CASSLGQGAYNEQFF.

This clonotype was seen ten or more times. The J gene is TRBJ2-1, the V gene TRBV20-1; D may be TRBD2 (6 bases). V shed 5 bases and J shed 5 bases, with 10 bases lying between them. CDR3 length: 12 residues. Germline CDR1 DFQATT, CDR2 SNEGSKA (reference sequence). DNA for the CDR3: TGCAGTGCTGGTAGCGGAAACAATGAGCAGTTCTTC. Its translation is CSAGSGNNEQFF.

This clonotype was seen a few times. The CDR3 sequence: CASSLGAPSLGYGYTF. The CDR3 nucleotides read TGTGCCAGCAGTCTAGGGGCGCCGAGTCTTGGCTATGGCTACACCTTC. The genes are TRBV6-1 and TRBJ1-2, with D possibly matching TRBD1 (5 bases). V lost 5 bases, J lost 4 bases, and 20 bases lay in between. This CDR3 has 16 residues. CDR1 is MNHNS and CDR2 is SASEGT in the germline V gene.

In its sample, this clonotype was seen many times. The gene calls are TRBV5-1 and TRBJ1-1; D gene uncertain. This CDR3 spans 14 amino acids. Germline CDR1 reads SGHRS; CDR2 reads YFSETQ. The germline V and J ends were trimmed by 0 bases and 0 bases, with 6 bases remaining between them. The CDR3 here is CASSLGSLNTEAFF. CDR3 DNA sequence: TGCGCCAGCAGCTTGGGGAGTCTGAACACTGAAGCTTTCTTT.

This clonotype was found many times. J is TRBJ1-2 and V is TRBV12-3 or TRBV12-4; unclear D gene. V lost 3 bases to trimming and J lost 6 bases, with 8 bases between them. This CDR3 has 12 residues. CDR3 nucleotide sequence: TGTGCCAGCAGTTTCGTCCGAGATGGCTACACCTTC. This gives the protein CASSFVRDGYTF.

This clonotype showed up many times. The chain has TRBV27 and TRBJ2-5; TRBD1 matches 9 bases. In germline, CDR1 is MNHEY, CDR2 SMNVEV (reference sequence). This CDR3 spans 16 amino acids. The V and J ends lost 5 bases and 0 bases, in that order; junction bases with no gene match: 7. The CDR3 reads CASSAGTGSYQETQYF. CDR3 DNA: TGTGCCAGCAGTGCTGGGACAGGGTCGTACCAAGAGACCCAGTACTTC.

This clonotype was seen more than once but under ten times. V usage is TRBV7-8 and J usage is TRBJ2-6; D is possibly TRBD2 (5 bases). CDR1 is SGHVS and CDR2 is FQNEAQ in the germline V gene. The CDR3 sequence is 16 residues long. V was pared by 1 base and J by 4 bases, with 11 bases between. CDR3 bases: TGTGCCAGCAGCTTAGGTTCAGCGGCCGGGGCCAACGTCCTGACTTTC. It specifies CASSLGSAAGANVLTF.

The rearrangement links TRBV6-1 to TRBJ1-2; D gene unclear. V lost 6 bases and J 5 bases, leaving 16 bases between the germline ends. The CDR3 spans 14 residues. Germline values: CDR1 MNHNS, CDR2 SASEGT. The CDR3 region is CASRVAARTYGYTF. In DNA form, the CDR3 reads TGTGCCAGCAGGGTAGCAGCCAGAACATATGGCTACACCTTC.

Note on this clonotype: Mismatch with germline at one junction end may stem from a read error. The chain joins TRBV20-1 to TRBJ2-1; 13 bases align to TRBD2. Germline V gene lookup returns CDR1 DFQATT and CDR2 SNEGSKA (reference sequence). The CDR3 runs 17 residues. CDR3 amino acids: CSARGLAGAPSYNEQFF. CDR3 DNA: TGCAGTGCGAGAGGACTAGCGGGAGCTCCTTCCTACAATGAGCAGTTCTTC.

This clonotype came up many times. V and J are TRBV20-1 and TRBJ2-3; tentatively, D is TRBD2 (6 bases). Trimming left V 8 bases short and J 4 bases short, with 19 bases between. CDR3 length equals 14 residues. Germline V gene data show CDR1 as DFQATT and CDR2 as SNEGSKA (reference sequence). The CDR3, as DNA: TGCAGTCCCCACCCCGCGGGAAGCGCAGATACGCAGTATTTT. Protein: CSPHPAGSADTQYF.

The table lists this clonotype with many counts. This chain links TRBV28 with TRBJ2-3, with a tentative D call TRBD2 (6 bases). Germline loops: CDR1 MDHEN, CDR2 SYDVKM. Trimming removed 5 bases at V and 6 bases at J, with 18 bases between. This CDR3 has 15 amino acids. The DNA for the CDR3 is TGTGCCAGCAGTCGGGGAGGTAGCCGGGGGGATACGCAGTATTTT. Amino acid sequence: CASSRGGSRGDTQYF.

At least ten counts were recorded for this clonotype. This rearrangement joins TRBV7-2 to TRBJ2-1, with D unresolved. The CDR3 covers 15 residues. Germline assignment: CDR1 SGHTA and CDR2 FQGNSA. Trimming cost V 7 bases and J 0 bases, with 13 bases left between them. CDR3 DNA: TGTGCCAGCATCCCGAGCGCGAGCTCCTACAATGAGCAGTTCTTC. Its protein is CASIPSASSYNEQFF.

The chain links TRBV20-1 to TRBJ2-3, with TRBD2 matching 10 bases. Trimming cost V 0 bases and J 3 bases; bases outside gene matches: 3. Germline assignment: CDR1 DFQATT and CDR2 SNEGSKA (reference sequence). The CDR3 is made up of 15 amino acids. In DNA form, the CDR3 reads TGCAGTGCTAGAGACCCGACTAGCGGGACAGATACGCAGTATTTT. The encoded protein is CSARDPTSGTDTQYF.